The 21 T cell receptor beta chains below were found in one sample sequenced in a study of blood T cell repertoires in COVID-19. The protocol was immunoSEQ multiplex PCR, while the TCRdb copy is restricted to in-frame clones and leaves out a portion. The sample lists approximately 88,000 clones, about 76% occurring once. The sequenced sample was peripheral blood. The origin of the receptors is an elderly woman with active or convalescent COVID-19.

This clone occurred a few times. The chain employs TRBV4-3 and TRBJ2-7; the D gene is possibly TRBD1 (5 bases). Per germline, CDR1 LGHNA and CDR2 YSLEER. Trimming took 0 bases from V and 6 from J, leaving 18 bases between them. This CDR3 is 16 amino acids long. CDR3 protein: CASSQDPGIGSIEQYF. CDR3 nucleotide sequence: TGCGCCAGCAGCCAAGATCCAGGGATCGGCTCCATCGAGCAGTACTTC.

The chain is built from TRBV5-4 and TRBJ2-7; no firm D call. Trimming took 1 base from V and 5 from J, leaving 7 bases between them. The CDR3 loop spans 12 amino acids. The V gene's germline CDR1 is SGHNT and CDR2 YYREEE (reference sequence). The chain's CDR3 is CASSLWPDEQYF. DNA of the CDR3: TGTGCCAGCAGCTTGTGGCCCGACGAGCAGTACTTC. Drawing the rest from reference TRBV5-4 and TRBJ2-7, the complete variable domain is ETGVTQSPTHLIKTRGQQVTLRCSSQSGHNTVSWYQQALGQGPQFIFQYYREEENGRGNFPPRFSGLQFPNYSSELNVNALELDDSALYLCASSLWPDEQYFGPGTRLTVT.

CDR3 sequence reads: CASSGRRGQETQYF. DNA for the CDR3: TGCGCCAGCAGCGGCCGCAGGGGACAAGAGACCCAGTACTTC. V and J are TRBV5-1 and TRBJ2-5, with D perhaps matching TRBD1 (6 bases). Germline V CDR1 and CDR2: SGHRS, YFSETQ. This CDR3 spans 14 amino acids. Deletions cut 4 bases from V and 2 bases from J, with 12 bases between.

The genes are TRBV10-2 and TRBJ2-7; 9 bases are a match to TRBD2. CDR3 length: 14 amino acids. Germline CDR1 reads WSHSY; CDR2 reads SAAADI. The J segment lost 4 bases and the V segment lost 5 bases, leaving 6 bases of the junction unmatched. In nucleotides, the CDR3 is TGCGCCAGCAGTATTCTAGCGGGGATTTACGAGCAGTACTTC. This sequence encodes CASSILAGIYEQYF.

CDR3: CASIGLAGAYNEQFF. DNA of the CDR3: TGTGCCAGCATCGGACTAGCGGGGGCTTACAATGAGCAGTTCTTC. This chain links TRBV2 with TRBJ2-1, with TRBD2 matching over 13 bases. CDR3 size: 15 residues. CDR1 and CDR2 from the germline V gene are SNHLY and FYNNEI. V lost 7 bases, J lost 4 bases, and 4 bases stayed unmatched. Filled out from reference TRBV2 and TRBJ2-1, the complete variable domain reads EPEVTQTPSHQVTQMGQEVILRCVPISNHLYFYWYRQILGQKVEFLVSFYNNEISEKSEIFDDQFSVERPDGSNFTLKIRSTKLEDSAMYFCASIGLAGAYNEQFFGPGTRLTVL.

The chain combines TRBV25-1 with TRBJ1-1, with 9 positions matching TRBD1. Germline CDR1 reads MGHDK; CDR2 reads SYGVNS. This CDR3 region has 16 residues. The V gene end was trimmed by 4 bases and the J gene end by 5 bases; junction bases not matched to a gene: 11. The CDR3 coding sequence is TGTGCCAGCAGTGGGGGGTATACAGGGGGCGGTACTGAAGCTTTCTTT. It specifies CASSGGYTGGGTEAFF.

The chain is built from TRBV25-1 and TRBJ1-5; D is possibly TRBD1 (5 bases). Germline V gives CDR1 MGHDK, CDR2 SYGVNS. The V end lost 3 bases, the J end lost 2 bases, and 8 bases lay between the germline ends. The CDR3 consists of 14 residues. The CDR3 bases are TGTGCCAGCAGTGAGCAGGGTGGCAATCAGCCCCAGCATTTT. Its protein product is CASSEQGGNQPQHF.

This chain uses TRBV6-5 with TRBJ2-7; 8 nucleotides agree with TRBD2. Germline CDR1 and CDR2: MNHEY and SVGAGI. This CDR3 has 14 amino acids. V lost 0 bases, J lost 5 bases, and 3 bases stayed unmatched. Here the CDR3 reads CASSYSSGGHEQYF. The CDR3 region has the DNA TGTGCCAGCAGTTACTCGAGCGGGGGCCACGAGCAGTACTTC.

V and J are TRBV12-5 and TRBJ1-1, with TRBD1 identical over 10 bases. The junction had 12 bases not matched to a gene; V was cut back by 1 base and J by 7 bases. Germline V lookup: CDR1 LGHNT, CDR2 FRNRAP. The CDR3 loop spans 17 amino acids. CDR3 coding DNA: TGTGCTAGTGGTTTGGCAAAGAAGGACAGGGGGACGGGTGAAGCTTTCTTT. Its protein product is CASGLAKKDRGTGEAFF.

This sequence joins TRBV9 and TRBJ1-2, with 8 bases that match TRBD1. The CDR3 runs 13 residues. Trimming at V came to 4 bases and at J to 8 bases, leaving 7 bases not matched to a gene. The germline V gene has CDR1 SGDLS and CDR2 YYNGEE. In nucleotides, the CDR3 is TGTGCCAGCAGCAATTCAGGGGGCTTGGGCTACACCTTC. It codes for CASSNSGGLGYTF.

CDR3 sequence: CSGGQGAGDTEAFF. In DNA form, the CDR3 reads TGCAGCGGTGGACAGGGGGCAGGGGACACTGAAGCTTTCTTT. The chain uses TRBV29-1 and TRBJ1-1; 11 bases match TRBD1. This CDR3 contains 14 residues. CDR1 is SQVTM, CDR2 ANQGSEA, per germline. V gave up 7 bases and J gave up 3 bases; unmatched junction bases: 7.

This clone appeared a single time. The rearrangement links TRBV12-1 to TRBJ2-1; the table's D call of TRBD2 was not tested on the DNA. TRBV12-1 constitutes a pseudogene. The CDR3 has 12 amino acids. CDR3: CASSSGDNEQFF. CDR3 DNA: TGTGCCAGCAGTAGCGGGGACAATGAGCAGTTCTTC.

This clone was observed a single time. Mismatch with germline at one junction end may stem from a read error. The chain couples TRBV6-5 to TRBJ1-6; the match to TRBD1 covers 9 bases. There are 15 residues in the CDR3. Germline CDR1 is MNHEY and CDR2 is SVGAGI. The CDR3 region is CASTPGQGNNSPLYF. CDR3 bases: TGTGCCAGCACCCCGGGACAGGGAAATAATTCACCCCTCTACTTT.

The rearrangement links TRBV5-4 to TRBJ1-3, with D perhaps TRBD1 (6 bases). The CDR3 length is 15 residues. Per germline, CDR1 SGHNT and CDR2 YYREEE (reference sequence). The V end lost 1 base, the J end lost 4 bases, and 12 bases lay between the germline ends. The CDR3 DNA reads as TGTGCCAGCAGCTTGTCACAGGGACCCGGAAACACCATATATTTT. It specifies CASSLSQGPGNTIYF. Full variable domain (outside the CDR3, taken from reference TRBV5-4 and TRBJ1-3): ETGVTQSPTHLIKTRGQQVTLRCSSQSGHNTVSWYQQALGQGPQFIFQYYREEENGRGNFPPRFSGLQFPNYSSELNVNALELDDSALYLCASSLSQGPGNTIYFGEGSWLTVV.

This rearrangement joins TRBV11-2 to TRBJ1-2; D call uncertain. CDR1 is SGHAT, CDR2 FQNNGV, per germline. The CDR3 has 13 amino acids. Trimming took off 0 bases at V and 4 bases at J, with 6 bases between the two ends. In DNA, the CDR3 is TGTGCCAGCAGCTTAGAGAGATTCTATGGCTACACCTTC. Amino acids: CASSLERFYGYTF.

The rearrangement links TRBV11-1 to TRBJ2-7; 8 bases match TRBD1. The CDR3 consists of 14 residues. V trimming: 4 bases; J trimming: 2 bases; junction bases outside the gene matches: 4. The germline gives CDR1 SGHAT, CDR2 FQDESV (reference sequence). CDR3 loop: CASSSSDRAYEQYF. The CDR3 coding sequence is TGTGCCAGCAGCTCCTCGGACAGGGCCTACGAGCAGTACTTC.

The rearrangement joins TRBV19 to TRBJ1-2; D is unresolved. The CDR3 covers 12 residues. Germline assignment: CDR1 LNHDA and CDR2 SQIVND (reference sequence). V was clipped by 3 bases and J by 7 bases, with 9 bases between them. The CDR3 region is CASSITRGGYTF. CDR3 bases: TGTGCCAGTAGTATCACGCGGGGTGGCTACACCTTC.

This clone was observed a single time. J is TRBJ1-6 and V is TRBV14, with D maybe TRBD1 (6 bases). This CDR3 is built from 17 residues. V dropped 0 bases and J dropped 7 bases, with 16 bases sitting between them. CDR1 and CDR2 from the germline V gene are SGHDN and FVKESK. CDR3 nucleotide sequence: TGTGCCAGCAGCCAAGATGGGCCAGGGGCAGGGAATTCACCCCTCCACTTT. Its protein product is CASSQDGPGAGNSPLHF.

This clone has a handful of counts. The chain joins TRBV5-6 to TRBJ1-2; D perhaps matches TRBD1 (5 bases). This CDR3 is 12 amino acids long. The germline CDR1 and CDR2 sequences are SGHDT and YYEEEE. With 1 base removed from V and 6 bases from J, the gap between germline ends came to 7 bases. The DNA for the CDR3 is TGTGCCAGCAGCTTGCAGGGTCATGGCTACACCTTC. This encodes CASSLQGHGYTF.

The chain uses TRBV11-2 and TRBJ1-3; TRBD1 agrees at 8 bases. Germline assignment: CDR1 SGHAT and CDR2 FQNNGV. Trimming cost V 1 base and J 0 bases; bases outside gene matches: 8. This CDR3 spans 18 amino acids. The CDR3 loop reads CASSLGGQGRYSGNTIYF. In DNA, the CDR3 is TGTGCCAGCAGCTTAGGTGGACAGGGCCGCTACTCTGGAAACACCATATATTTT.

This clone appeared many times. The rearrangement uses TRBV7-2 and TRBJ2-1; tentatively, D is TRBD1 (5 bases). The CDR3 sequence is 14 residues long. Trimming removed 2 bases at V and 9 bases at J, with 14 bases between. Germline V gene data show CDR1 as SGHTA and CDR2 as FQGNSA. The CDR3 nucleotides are TGTGCCAGCAGCTTAAGGGCCGACGACAGTGAGCAGTTCTTC. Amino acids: CASSLRADDSEQFF.